This T cell receptor (beta chain) was captured by sequencing in a study of blood T cell repertoires in COVID-19. Study context: Samples of COVID-19 (acute and convalescent) were obtained from the United States, Italy and Spain. Sample material is recorded as cDNA or gDNA derived from T cells, B-cell-depleted T cells, or PBMCs.

Study processing details: Reference gene primer amplification gave nucleated cell count estimates. Here immunoSEQ multiplex PCR was the method, and the copy in TCRdb shows in-frame clones only, minus some. V and J calls and clone size are copied from that table; D and trimming were computed from the DNA. This table has 180,000 or so clones, about four fifths appearing once. Input material: peripheral blood. The TCR sequence derives from a woman in her forties with COVID-19, enrolled during active disease.

The CDR3 spells CASRLGQGLNTEAFF. In DNA form, the CDR3 reads TGTGCCAGTAGGCTCGGACAGGGGCTGAACACTGAAGCTTTCTTT. This rearrangement joins TRBV19 to TRBJ1-1; 9 bases map to TRBD1. Germline V lookup: CDR1 LNHDA, CDR2 SQIVND (reference sequence). The CDR3 consists of 15 residues. V lost 6 bases and J lost 0; bases outside the gene matches: 5.